Listed below are T cell receptor beta chains from one sample, sequenced in a study of technical replicates of blood from several donors. The repertoire was sequenced with immunoSEQ multiplex PCR; TCRdb's copy has only in-frame clones and lacks some. The data hold tens of thousands of clones, with about 90% observed a single time. Sample: T cells isolated from PBMCs. These receptors originate from a human donor in good health. CDR3s include the opening cysteine and the closing phenylalanine or tryptophan. Fields, in order: J gene, D gene, V gene, CDR3 protein, CDR3 DNA. D genes are given only for firm matches.

TRBJ2-7	.	TRBV6-1	CASSDKGDLSEQYF	TGTGCCAGCAGTGATAAAGGGGATTTAAGCGAGCAGTACTTC
TRBJ2-1	TRBD2	TRBV29-1	CSGEISGGGFEQFF	TGCAGCGGGGAGATTAGCGGGGGGGGATTTGAGCAGTTCTTC
TRBJ1-5	.	TRBV28	CASSSPRKLQPQHF	TGTGCCAGCAGTTCCCCCCGAAAACTGCAGCCCCAGCATTTT
TRBJ1-2	TRBD1	TRBV19	CASSRIVGQGANGYTF	TGTGCCAGTAGCCGGATTGTGGGACAGGGAGCGAATGGCTACACCTTC
TRBJ2-7	TRBD1	TRBV30	CAWTQRQGYEQYF	TGTGCCTGGACACAAAGACAGGGGTACGAGCAGTACTTC
TRBJ2-2	TRBD2	TRBV7-3	CASSESGTNTGELFF	TGTGCCAGCAGTGAGAGCGGGACGAACACCGGGGAGCTGTTTTTT
TRBJ1-5	.	TRBV6-1	CASSEYSNQPQHF	TGTGCCAGCAGTGAATATAGCAATCAGCCCCAGCATTTT
TRBJ1-1	.	TRBV27	CASRRSGVNTEAFF	TGTGCCAGCAGACGATCAGGGGTGAACACTGAAGCTTTCTTT
TRBJ2-2	.	TRBV11-3	CASSPQTLQGGELFF	TGTGCCAGCAGCCCTCAGACGTTGCAGGGGGGGGAGCTGTTTTTT
TRBJ1-1	.	TRBV4-1	CASQGGGGWSTEAFF	TGCGCCAGCCAAGGAGGGGGGGGATGGAGCACTGAAGCTTTCTTT
TRBJ1-3	.	TRBV19	CASLSGGAGNTIYF	TGTGCCAGTCTGTCCGGAGGGGCTGGAAACACCATATATTTT
TRBJ2-1	.	TRBV7-3	CASTLGTFHNEQFF	TGTGCCAGCACCCTGGGGACTTTCCACAATGAGCAGTTCTTC
TRBJ2-7	TRBD1	TRBV6-1	CASSGPGTGGYEQYF	TGTGCCAGCAGTGGCCCCGGGACAGGGGGCTACGAGCAGTACTTC